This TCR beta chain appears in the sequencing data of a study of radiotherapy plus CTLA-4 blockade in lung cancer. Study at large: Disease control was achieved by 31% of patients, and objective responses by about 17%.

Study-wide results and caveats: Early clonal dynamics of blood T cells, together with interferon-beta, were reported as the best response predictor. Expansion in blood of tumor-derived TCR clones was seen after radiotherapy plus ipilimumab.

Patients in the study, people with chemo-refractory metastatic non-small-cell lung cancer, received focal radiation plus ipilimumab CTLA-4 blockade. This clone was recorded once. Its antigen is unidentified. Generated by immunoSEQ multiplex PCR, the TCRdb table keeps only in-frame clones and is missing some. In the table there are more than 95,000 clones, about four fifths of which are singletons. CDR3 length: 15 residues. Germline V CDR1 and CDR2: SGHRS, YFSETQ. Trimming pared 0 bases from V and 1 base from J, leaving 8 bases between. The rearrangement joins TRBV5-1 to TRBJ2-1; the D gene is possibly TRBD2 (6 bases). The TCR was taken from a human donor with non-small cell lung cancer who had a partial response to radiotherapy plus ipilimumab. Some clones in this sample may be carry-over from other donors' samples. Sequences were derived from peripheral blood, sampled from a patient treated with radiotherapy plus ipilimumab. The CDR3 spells CASSLEGRSYNEQFF. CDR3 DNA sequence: TGCGCCAGCAGCTTGGAGGGGAGGTCCTACAATGAGCAGTTCTTC.